This T cell receptor beta chain is drawn from a study of T cell responses to AZD1222 COVID-19 vaccine. Points from the study as a whole: Clonal diversity may have been underestimated in mostly white British donors. Unmutated variant regions are reportedly the target of nearly half of TCRs that are spike-specific.

With respect to this clone: Its antigen is as yet unknown.

Trimming stripped 1 base from V and 3 bases from J, with 6 bases between. The CDR3 totals 13 residues. Germline V gives CDR1 MNHEY, CDR2 SVGAGI. Using immunoSEQ multiplex PCR, the repertoire was profiled, and TCRdb retains in-frame clones only, with some absent. In the table there are 65,000 to 95,000 clones, 70% to 90% of which are singletons. V gene TRBV6-5 combines with J gene TRBJ1-1; D gene unclear. Source: peripheral blood, taken on day 0 of AZD1222 vaccination. This TCR was sampled from an adult in good health. The CDR3: CASSYFGDTEAFF. The CDR3 coding sequence is TGTGCCAGCAGTTACTTTGGGGACACTGAAGCTTTCTTT.